The text below deals with one T cell receptor (beta chain). RNA transcripts yielded amplified TCR beta CDR3 regions. Initially, a first-round RT-PCR of the TCR CDR3 employed the HTBI primer set. TCRdb redid the calling of the multiplex PCR reads with MiXCR, one entry per CDR3 protein. The sample lists hundreds of thousands of distinct CDR3 sequences; more than 30% were seen once. The germline V and J ends were trimmed by 3 bases and 0 bases, with 15 bases remaining between them. Germline V CDR1 and CDR2: SGHDN, FVKESK. The CDR3 extends over 18 amino acids. These data belong to a study of T cells in Graves' hyperthyroidism and ophthalmopathy.

The origin of this receptor is a young man with Graves' hyperthyroidism. The genes are TRBV14 and TRBJ2-6, with TRBD1 as a possible D gene (6 bases). Material for sequencing was blood. Written as DNA, the CDR3 is TGTGCCAGCAGCCACACAAGGACAGCCTTCTCTGGGGCCAACGTCCTGACTTTC. Translated: CASSHTRTAFSGANVLTF.